These T cell receptor beta chains were read from a single sample in a study of OX40 agonist ivuxolimab in advanced cancers. Sequencing used immunoSEQ multiplex PCR; TCRdb keeps in-frame clones, though not all of them. The repertoire has about 61,000 clones, around 88% of them found once; the top ten carry around 0.6%. Sequenced material: CD4+ or CD8+ T cells sorted from blood, taken in a trial of the OX40 agonist ivuxolimab. The origin of the receptors is an adult with an advanced solid tumor such as melanoma, head and neck, liver or kidney cancer. Each CDR3 is given with its conserved first and last residue. Fields, in order: J gene, V gene, clone size, CDR3 length, D gene, CDR3 DNA, CDR3 protein. The D gene is left open where the match is weak. Some rows mark clone size as missing; the rest say once, few, many or name a class of expanded clone.

>TRBJ2-5|TRBV19|.|14|.
TGTGCCAGTAGTAGGGGTGGTACCCCAGAGACCCAGTACTTC
CASSRGGTPETQYF
>TRBJ1-1|TRBV5-1|.|15|.
TGCGCCAGCAGCTTGGAGGGAGGGATGAACACTGAAGCTTTCTTT
CASSLEGGMNTEAFF
>TRBJ1-1|TRBV18|.|15|.
TGTGCCAGCTCACCACGATGGGGGGCAAACACTGAAGCTTTCTTT
CASSPRWGANTEAFF
>TRBJ1-5|TRBV30|.|17|.
TGTGCCTGGAGTGTAGGGTCGAGAGGGACACACAATCAGCCCCAGCATTTT
CAWSVGSRGTHNQPQHF
>TRBJ2-3|TRBV5-1|.|15|.
TGCGCCAGCAGCCACACAGGAACCTTCACAGATACGCAGTATTTT
CASSHTGTFTDTQYF
>TRBJ1-2|TRBV4-2|.|17|.
TGTGCCAGCAGCCAAGGTCCTGAGGGCGCTTCGGGAGGGGGCTACACCTTC
CASSQGPEGASGGGYTF
>TRBJ1-1|TRBV9|.|17|TRBD1
TGTGCCAGCAGCGTAGCAATTGGTGGGACAGGAGACACTGAAGCTTTCTTT
CASSVAIGGTGDTEAFF
>TRBJ1-1|TRBV21-1|.|16|.
TGTGCCAGTCGTCTCGGGGGGGCCCTTCTGAACACTGAAGCTTTCTTT
CASRLGGALLNTEAFF
>TRBJ2-5|TRBV30|.|15|.
TGTGCCTGGAGTGTACTCGGGGGGCCACAAGAGACCCAGTACTTC
CAWSVLGGPQETQYF
>TRBJ1-3|TRBV6-5|.|13|.
TGTGCCAGCACGGAGGTCCCTGGAAACACCATATATTTT
CASTEVPGNTIYF
>TRBJ2-7|TRBV18|.|18|TRBD2
TGTGCCAGCTCACCAGGGACAAGCTCAACTAGCGGGAGGGGAGAGCAGTACTTC
CASSPGTSSTSGRGEQYF
>TRBJ1-3|TRBV10-3|.|16|TRBD1
TGTGCCACCAGTCTACAGGGGGCGATCGGTGGAAACACCATATATTTT
CATSLQGAIGGNTIYF
>TRBJ1-4|TRBV4-1|few|16|.
TGCGCCAGCAGCCAAGGGTGGAGTCAAACTAATGAAAAACTGTTTTTT
CASSQGWSQTNEKLFF
>TRBJ2-3|TRBV6-6|.|14|.
TGTGCCAGCAGTTACTCCGGCGGAACAGATACGCAGTATTTT
CASSYSGGTDTQYF
>TRBJ2-7|TRBV7-3|.|17|.
TGTGCCAGCAGCTTCGCCCGTATCGGGAGTCTTCCCTACGAGCAGTACTTC
CASSFARIGSLPYEQYF
>TRBJ1-2|TRBV6-5|.|14|.
TGTGCCAGCAGAAATACCGGGACCCTCTATGGCTACACCTTC
CASRNTGTLYGYTF
>TRBJ2-3|TRBV9|.|12|.
TGTGCCAGCAGCGTTAGCACAGATACGCAGTATTTT
CASSVSTDTQYF
>TRBJ1-2|TRBV19|few|13|.
TGTGCCAGTACCATAGGTCAGGGGAGAGGCTACACCTTC
CASTIGQGRGYTF
>TRBJ1-6|TRBV28|.|14|.
TGTGCCAGCAGTTTAAGGGGATTCAATTCACCCCTCCACTTT
CASSLRGFNSPLHF
>TRBJ2-2|TRBV21-1|.|19|.
TGTGCCAGCAGCCCCCGGGCAAACCAATTGGGACTCTACACCGGGGAGCTGTTTTTT
CASSPRANQLGLYTGELFF
>TRBJ1-1|TRBV28|.|14|.
TGTGCCAGCAGTTTAGAGGCGGGGCACACTGAAGCTTTCTTT
CASSLEAGHTEAFF
>TRBJ2-7|TRBV29-1|once|13|.
TGCAGCGTTGAAGATCCTAGTTTCTACGAGCAGTACTTC
CSVEDPSFYEQYF
>TRBJ2-3|TRBV6-6|.|12|.
TGTGCCAGCACTCTAGCAGGCGGTACGCAGTATTTT
CASTLAGGTQYF
>TRBJ2-5|TRBV4-2|.|15|.
TGTGCCAGCAGCCAAGTGGGGGGGGCCCCGGGGGCCCAGTACTTC
CASSQVGGAPGAQYF
>TRBJ1-4|TRBV18|few|14|.
TGTGCCAGCTCACCAGGCAGGGGCGTTGGAAAACTGTTTTTT
CASSPGRGVGKLFF
>TRBJ1-2|TRBV4-3|once|19|.
TGCGCCAGCAGCCAAGATCGGGTAGGGACGGTCACCTCTAACTATGGCTACACCTTC
CASSQDRVGTVTSNYGYTF
>TRBJ1-1|TRBV10-2|.|12|.
TGCGCCAGCAGGGGGGGGGCCCCTGAAGCTTTCTTT
CASRGGAPEAFF
>TRBJ2-1|TRBV5-1|.|16|.
TGCGCCAGCAGCATAGTCGCACTGAGCTCCTACAATGAGCAGTTCTTC
CASSIVALSSYNEQFF
>TRBJ1-3|TRBV7-2|.|15|.
TGTGCCAGCAGCCTAGGGTCGGCATATAGAAACACCATATATTTT
CASSLGSAYRNTIYF
>TRBJ2-7|TRBV9|.|13|.
TGTGCCAGCAGCCCATCACCCGCCTACGAGCAGTACTTC
CASSPSPAYEQYF
>TRBJ2-1|TRBV6-1|.|15|TRBD2
TGTGCCAGTCTCGCCCTAGCGGGAGGTAACAATGAGCAGTTCTTC
CASLALAGGNNEQFF
>TRBJ1-5|TRBV6-4|.|13|.
TGTGCCAGCAGTGAAGGTCCCGGCCAGCCCCAGCATTTT
CASSEGPGQPQHF
>TRBJ1-3|TRBV28|.|13|.
TGTGCCAGCAGTTTGAATGAGGGAAACACCATATATTTT
CASSLNEGNTIYF
>TRBJ1-1|TRBV5-1|.|14|TRBD1
TGCGCCAGCAGCCGACAGGGGGCTAACACTGAAGCTTTCTTT
CASSRQGANTEAFF
>TRBJ1-5|TRBV6-5|.|13|.
TGTGCCAGCAGCCCTAATAGCAATCAGCCCCAGCATTTT
CASSPNSNQPQHF
>TRBJ2-2|TRBV5-1|.|12|.
TGCGCCAGCAGCCCTGATACGTCGAAGCTGTTTTTT
CASSPDTSKLFF
>TRBJ2-1|TRBV7-9|.|14|TRBD1
TGTGCCAGCAGCTCTATCGGGACAGCTAATGAGCAGTTCTTC
CASSSIGTANEQFF
>TRBJ1-1|TRBV28|.|12|.
TGTGCCTCGAAAGGGGAACCCGGAGGGGCTTTCTTT
CASKGEPGGAFF
>TRBJ1-3|TRBV7-8|few|16|.
TGTGCCAGCAGCGCCCTGGTGGGGGTCTCTGGAAACACCATATATTTT
CASSALVGVSGNTIYF
>TRBJ1-6|TRBV6-5|.|14|.
TGTGCCAGCAGTTCGTGGACGGAAAATTCACCCCTCCACTTT
CASSSWTENSPLHF
>TRBJ1-2|TRBV5-1|.|13|TRBD1
TGCGCCAGCAGCTTCCAGGGGGCCCATGGCTACACCTTC
CASSFQGAHGYTF
>TRBJ2-5|TRBV20-1|.|11|.
TGCAGTGGGATTGGGGGAGAGACCCAGTACTTC
CSGIGGETQYF
>TRBJ2-5|TRBV15|once|15|.
TGTGCCACCGGGGTCGACAGAAATTCTCAAGAGACCCAGTACTTC
CATGVDRNSQETQYF
>TRBJ2-7|TRBV5-1|.|14|.
TGCGCCAGCAGCTTGGAGCAGGGTTACTACGAGCAGTACTTC
CASSLEQGYYEQYF
>TRBJ2-2|TRBV19|.|15|TRBD1
TGTGCCAGTACCGTAGACAGGGGGCAAACCGGGGAGCTGTTTTTT
CASTVDRGQTGELFF
>TRBJ1-5|TRBV6-5|.|14|.
TGTGCCAGCAGTGGCGCAGGGGGCAATCAGCCCCAGCATTTT
CASSGAGGNQPQHF
>TRBJ2-5|TRBV29-1|.|14|TRBD2
TGCAGCGTTGTTGATCTAGCGGGGGGTCGGACCCAGTACTTC
CSVVDLAGGRTQYF
>TRBJ2-7|TRBV28|once|14|TRBD1
TGTGCCAGCAGTCCAGACAGGGGGAGGTACGAGCAGTACTTC
CASSPDRGRYEQYF
>TRBJ2-2|TRBV5-6|few|17|.
TGTGCCAGCAGCTTCCGAGAGGGGACGAAAAACACCGGGGAGCTGTTTTTT
CASSFREGTKNTGELFF
>TRBJ2-1|TRBV19|.|14|TRBD2
TGTGCCAGTCAAGGGACTAGCGGTTACAATGAGCAGTTCTTC
CASQGTSGYNEQFF
>TRBJ2-4|TRBV28|once|15|TRBD2
TGTGCCAGCACCCACTTTGGGACCGGGGGGGACATTCAGTACTTC
CASTHFGTGGDIQYF
>TRBJ2-5|TRBV14|.|15|TRBD1
TGTGCCAGCAGCCGCCCGACAGGGGGCCCAGAGACCCAGTACTTC
CASSRPTGGPETQYF
>TRBJ2-1|TRBV5-4|.|15|.
TGTGCCAGCAGCATATCTAGCGACAACTACAATGAGCAGTTCTTC
CASSISSDNYNEQFF